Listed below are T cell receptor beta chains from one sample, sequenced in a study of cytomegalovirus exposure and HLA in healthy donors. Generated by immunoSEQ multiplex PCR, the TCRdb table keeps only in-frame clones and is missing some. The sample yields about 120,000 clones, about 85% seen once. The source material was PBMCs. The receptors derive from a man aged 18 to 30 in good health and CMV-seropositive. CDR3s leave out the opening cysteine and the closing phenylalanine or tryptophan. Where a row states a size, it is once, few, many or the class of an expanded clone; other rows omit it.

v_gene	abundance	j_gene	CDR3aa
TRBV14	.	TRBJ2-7	ASSQEVAGPYEQY
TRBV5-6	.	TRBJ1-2	ASTPGRSLANYGYT
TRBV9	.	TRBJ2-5	ASSKDLAGGIQETQY
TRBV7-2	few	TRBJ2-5	ASSMSPQETQY
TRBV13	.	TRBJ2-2	ASSPPGQGHGELF
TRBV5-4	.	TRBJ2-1	ASSLQGDYNEQF
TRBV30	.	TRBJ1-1	AWSAGMNTEAF
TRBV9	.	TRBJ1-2	ASSPAPTVGGYT
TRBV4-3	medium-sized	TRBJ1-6	ASSQDKTGDSPLH
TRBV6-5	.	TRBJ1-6	ASSSGGGLGSPLH
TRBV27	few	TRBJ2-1	ASSTGGGVVSYNEQF
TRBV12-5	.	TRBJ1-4	ASGPHRQGAGELF
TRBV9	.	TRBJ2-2	ASSVGSGTHTGELF
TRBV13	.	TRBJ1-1	ASSRPTGKGQSNTEAF
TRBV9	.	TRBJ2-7	ASSVDDSPREQY
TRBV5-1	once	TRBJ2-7	ASSLYDSSYEQY
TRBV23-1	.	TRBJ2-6	ASSQEEGKGALPSGANVLT
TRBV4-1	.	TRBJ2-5	ASSPNGLAGEETQY